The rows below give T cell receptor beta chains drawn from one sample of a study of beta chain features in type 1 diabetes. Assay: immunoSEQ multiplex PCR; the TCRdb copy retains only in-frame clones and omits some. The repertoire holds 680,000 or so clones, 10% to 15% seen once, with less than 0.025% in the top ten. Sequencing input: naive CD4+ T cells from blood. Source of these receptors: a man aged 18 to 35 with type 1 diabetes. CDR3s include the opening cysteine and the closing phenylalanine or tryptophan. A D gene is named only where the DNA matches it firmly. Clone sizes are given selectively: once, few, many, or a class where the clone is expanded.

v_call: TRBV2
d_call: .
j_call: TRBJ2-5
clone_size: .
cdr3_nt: TGTGCCAGCAGTGTTGTCTCCAGAGAGACCCAGTACTTC
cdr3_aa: CASSVVSRETQYF

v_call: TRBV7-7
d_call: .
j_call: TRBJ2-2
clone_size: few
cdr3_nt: TGTGCTAGCAGCTCCCATATCGTATCGGGACACAACACCGGGGAGCTGTTTTTT
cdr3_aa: CASSSHIVSGHNTGELFF

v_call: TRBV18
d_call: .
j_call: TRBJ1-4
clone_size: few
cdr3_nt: TGTGCCAGCTCACCATTAGGGAATGAAAAACTGTTTTTT
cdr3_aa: CASSPLGNEKLFF

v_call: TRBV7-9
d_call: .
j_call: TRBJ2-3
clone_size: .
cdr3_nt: TGTGCCAGCAGCTTCGAGGGGCACACAGATACGCAGTATTTT
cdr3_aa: CASSFEGHTDTQYF

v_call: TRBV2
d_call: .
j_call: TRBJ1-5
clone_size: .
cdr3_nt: TGTGCCAGCAAAGCCAGAGTACATGATCAGCCCCAGCATTTT
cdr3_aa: CASKARVHDQPQHF

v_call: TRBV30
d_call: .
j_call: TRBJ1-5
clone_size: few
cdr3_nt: TGTGCCTGGAGCGAAAATAGCAATCAGCCCCAGCATTTT
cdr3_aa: CAWSENSNQPQHF

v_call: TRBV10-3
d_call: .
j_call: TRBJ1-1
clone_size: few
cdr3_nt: TGTGCCATCAGTGCCCCGGAGGGGCTGAGCACTGAAGCTTTCTTT
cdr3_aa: CAISAPEGLSTEAFF

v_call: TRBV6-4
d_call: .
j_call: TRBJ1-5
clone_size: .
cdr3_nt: TGTGCCAGCAGTGAAGGGGCGGGACAGCCCCAGCATTTT
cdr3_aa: CASSEGAGQPQHF

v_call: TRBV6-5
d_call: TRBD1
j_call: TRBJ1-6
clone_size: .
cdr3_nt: TGTGCCAGCAGTAAGGGACAGGGTGTTTCACCCCTCCACTTT
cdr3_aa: CASSKGQGVSPLHF

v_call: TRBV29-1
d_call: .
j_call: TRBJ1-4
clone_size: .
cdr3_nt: TGCAGCGTGCTCAAGGGGGAGAGTGAAAAACTGTTTTTT
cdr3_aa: CSVLKGESEKLFF

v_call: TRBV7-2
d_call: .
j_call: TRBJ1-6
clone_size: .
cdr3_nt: TGTGCCAGCAGCTCTCAGCGGATGGACCTCCACTTT
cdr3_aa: CASSSQRMDLHF

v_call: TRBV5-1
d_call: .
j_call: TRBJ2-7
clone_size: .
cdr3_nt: TGCGCCAGCAGCCTACAGGGCCACGCCGAGCAGTACTTC
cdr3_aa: CASSLQGHAEQYF

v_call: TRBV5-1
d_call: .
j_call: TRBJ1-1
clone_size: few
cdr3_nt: TGCGCCAGCAGCCCGGAGCGTTTGTTCACTGAAGCTTTCTTT
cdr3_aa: CASSPERLFTEAFF

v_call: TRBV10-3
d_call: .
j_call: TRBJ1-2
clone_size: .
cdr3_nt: TGTGCCATCAGTGGCTTAGTACCCGCGCCTACCGAGTCCTATGGCTACACCTTC
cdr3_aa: CAISGLVPAPTESYGYTF

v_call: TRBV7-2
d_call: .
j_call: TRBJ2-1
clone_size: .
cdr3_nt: TGTGCCAGCAGTCAGACCCAGGCCGGGAATGAGCAGTTCTTC
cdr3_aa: CASSQTQAGNEQFF

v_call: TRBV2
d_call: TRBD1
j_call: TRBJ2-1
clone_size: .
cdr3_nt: TGTGCCAGCAGTGACCCCGAGACAGGGAGCTCCTACAATGAGCAGTTCTTC
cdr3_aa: CASSDPETGSSYNEQFF

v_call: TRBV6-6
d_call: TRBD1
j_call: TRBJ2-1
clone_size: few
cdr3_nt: TGTGCCAGCAGTACACAGGGGGCGATCTTCGGTGAGCAGTTCTTC
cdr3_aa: CASSTQGAIFGEQFF

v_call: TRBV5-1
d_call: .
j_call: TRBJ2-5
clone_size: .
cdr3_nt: TGCGCCAGCAGCTTGGTAGTGCAAGAGACCCAGTACTTC
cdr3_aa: CASSLVVQETQYF

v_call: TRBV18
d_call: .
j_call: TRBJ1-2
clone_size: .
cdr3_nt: TGTGCCAGCTCCCCTACCGAGGTGATGAGTGGCTACACCTTC
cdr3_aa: CASSPTEVMSGYTF

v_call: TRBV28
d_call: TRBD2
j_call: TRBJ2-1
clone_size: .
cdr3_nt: TGTGCCAGCTTTCCCCAACCTGGACTAGCGTTCGACAATGAGCAGTTCTTC
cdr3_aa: CASFPQPGLAFDNEQFF

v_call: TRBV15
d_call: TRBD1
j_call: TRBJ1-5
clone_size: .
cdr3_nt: TGTGCCACCAGCAGAACAGGGGGGATTAGCAATCAGCCCCAGCATTTT
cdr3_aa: CATSRTGGISNQPQHF

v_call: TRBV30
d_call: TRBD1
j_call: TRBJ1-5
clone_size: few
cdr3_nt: TGTGCCTGGCGGACAGGGATCGGTCAGCCCCAGCATTTT
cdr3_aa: CAWRTGIGQPQHF

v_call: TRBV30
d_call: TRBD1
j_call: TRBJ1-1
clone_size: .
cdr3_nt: TGTGCCTGGAGTGGGACAGGGAACACTGAAGCTTTCTTT
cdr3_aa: CAWSGTGNTEAFF

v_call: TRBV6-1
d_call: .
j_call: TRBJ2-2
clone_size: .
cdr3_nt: TGTGCCAGCGTTTATGTGACCCTAGGCACCGGGGAGCTGTTTTTT
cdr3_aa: CASVYVTLGTGELFF

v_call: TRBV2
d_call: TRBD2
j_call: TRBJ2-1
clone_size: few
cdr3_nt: TGTGCCCTTAGCGGGGGGGCGAATGAGCAGTTCTTC
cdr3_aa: CALSGGANEQFF

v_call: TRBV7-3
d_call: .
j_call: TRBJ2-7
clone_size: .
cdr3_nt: TGTGCCAGCAGCCATGCTGGGATCTACGAGCAGTACTTC
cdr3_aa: CASSHAGIYEQYF

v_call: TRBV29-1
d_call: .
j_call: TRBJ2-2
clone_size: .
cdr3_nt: TGCAGCGTTGAATCCAGGGGAGAGTCCGGGGAGCTGTTTTTT
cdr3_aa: CSVESRGESGELFF

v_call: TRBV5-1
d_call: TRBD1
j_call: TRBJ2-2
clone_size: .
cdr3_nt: TGCGCCAGCAGCGGGACAGGGGGTACCGGGGAGCTGTTTTTT
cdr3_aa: CASSGTGGTGELFF

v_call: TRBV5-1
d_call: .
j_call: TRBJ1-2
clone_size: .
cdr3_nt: TGCGCCAGCAGACTTGTTGAAGGCTACACCTTC
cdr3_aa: CASRLVEGYTF

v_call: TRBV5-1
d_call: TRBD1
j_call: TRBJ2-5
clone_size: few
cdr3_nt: TGCGCCAGCAGCTTGGGGGGACAGCAAGAGACCCAGTACTTC
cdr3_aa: CASSLGGQQETQYF

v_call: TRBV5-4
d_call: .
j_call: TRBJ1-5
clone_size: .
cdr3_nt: TGTGCCAGCAGTCTGAGAGGCAGCAATCAGCCCCAGCATTTT
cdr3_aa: CASSLRGSNQPQHF

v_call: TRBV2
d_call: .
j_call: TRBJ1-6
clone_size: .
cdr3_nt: TGTGCCAGCAGTGAAGAGGTTGGTCGGCTTAATTCACCCCTCCACTTT
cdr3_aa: CASSEEVGRLNSPLHF

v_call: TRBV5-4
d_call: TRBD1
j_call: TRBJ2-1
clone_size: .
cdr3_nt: TGTGCCAGCAGCCGGACAGGGGGCATTGAGCAGTTCTTC
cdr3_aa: CASSRTGGIEQFF

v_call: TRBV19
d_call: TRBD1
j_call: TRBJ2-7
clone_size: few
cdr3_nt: TGTGCCAGTAGTACCCTGACAGGGACCTCCTACGAGCAGTACTTC
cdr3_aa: CASSTLTGTSYEQYF

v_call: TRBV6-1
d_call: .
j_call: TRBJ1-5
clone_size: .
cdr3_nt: TGTGCCAGCCACGGGGGCAATCAGCCCCAGCATTTT
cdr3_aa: CASHGGNQPQHF

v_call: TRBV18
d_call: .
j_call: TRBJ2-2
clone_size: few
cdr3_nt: TGTGCCAGCTCCTCGCGGAAGTTGGACACCGGGGAGCTGTTTTTT
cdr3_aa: CASSSRKLDTGELFF

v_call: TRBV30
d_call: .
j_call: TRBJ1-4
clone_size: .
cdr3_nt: TGTGCCTGGAGTCCCAGGGGCAGCCTTAATGAAAAACTGTTTTTT
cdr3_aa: CAWSPRGSLNEKLFF

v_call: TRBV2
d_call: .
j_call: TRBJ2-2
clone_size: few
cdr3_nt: TGTGCCAGCAGTGAATTATCCGGGGAGCTGTTTTTT
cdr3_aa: CASSELSGELFF

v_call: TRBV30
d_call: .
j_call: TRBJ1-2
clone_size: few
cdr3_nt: TGTGCCTGGAGTATCTCGGGCGATGGCTACACCTTC
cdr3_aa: CAWSISGDGYTF

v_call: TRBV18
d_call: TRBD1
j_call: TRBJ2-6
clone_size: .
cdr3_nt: TGTGCCAGCTCAACACTGCGAGGGGGCCCGTTATCTGGGGCCAACGTCCTGACTTTC
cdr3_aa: CASSTLRGGPLSGANVLTF

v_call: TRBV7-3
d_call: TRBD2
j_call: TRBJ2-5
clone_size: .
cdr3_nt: TGTGCCAGCAGCCCCGGACTAGCACAAGAGACCCAGTACTTC
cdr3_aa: CASSPGLAQETQYF